The 13 T cell receptor beta chains given below trace back to one sample, sequenced in a study of cytomegalovirus exposure and HLA in healthy donors. The PCR had 60 Vbeta and 13 Jbeta primers. Using immunoSEQ multiplex PCR, the repertoire was profiled, and TCRdb retains in-frame clones only, with some absent. Of about 190,000 clones detected, roughly 77% appear once; the ten largest clones hold approximately 5%. The specimen was PBMCs. These receptors came from a young man in good health and CMV-seropositive.

The chain recombines TRBV28 with TRBJ1-3; no reliable D call. Germline V gene sequence: CDR1 MDHEN, CDR2 SYDVKM. This CDR3 is built from 11 residues. Trimming shortened V by 4 bases and J by 7 bases, and 5 bases separated the two germline ends. The CDR3 coding sequence is TGTGCCAGCAGTTACGGGAACACCATATATTTT. It yields the protein CASSYGNTIYF.

V usage is TRBV5-8 and J usage is TRBJ1-6; D might be TRBD1 (5 bases). The CDR3 is 15 residues long. Looked up from germline, CDR1 is SGHTS and CDR2 is YDEGEE. Trimming took 6 bases from V and 3 from J, leaving 13 bases between them. CDR3 bases: TGTGCCAGCACCCGTTGGGGCGGCTATAATTCACCCCTCCACTTT. Translation: CASTRWGGYNSPLHF.

V gene TRBV29-1 combines with J gene TRBJ2-3, with TRBD2 identical over 11 bases. V lost 5 bases and J lost 4; bases outside the gene matches: 8. This CDR3 is built from 15 residues. Germline CDR1 is SQVTM and CDR2 is ANQGSEA. The CDR3 DNA is TGCAGCGTTAGGGCTGGGACTAGCGGAGCAGATACGCAGTATTTT. Residues: CSVRAGTSGADTQYF.

A few counts support this clone. V is TRBV29-1 and J is TRBJ1-2; 8 nucleotides line up with TRBD1. V lost 7 bases to trimming and J lost 7 bases; unmatched junction nucleotides: 8. The CDR3 runs to 12 residues. Germline values: CDR1 SQVTM, CDR2 ANQGSEA. The CDR3 DNA sequence: TGCAGCGCAGGGACAGGATTGGGTGGCTACACCTTC. This codes for CSAGTGLGGYTF. Based on the CDR3 plus reference TRBV29-1 and TRBJ1-2, the full variable domain is SAVISQKPSRDICQRGTSLTIQCQVDSQVTMMFWYRQQPGQSLTLIATANQGSEATYESGFVIDKFPISRPNLTFSTLTVSNMSPEDSSIYLCSAGTGLGGYTFGSGTRLTVV.

J is TRBJ1-3 and V is TRBV30; D might be TRBD1 (6 bases). The V gene lost 8 bases and the J gene lost 0 bases, with 20 bases spanning the gap. Germline V gives CDR1 GTSNPN, CDR2 SVGIG (reference sequence). CDR3 size: 16 residues. The DNA of the CDR3 is TGTGCCCGAGGACAGCGTTCAATTAGCTCTGGAAACACCATATATTTT. Encoded protein: CARGQRSISSGNTIYF. The whole variable domain, remainder taken from reference TRBV30 and TRBJ1-3, is SQTIHQWPATLVQPVGSPLSLECTVEGTSNPNLYWYRQAAGRGLQLLFYSVGIGQISSEVPQNLSASRPQDRQFILSSKKLLLSDSGFYLCARGQRSISSGNTIYFGEGSWLTVV.

This rearrangement joins TRBV4-2 to TRBJ1-4; 7 positions agree with TRBD1. The germline V gene encodes CDR1 LGHNA and CDR2 YNFKEQ. This CDR3 has 17 residues. Losses at the gene ends were 2 bases for V and 7 bases for J; bases not matched to a gene: 13. CDR3 in amino acids: CASSQLGRGVGGEKLFF. The DNA for the CDR3 is TGTGCCAGCAGCCAATTGGGCAGGGGGGTTGGTGGTGAAAAACTGTTTTTT.

This clone was observed a handful of times. The J gene is TRBJ2-1, the V gene TRBV10-3; 16 bases line up with TRBD2. This CDR3 spans 18 amino acids. Germline V gives CDR1 ENHRY, CDR2 SYGVKD. Trimming at V came to 6 bases and at J to 2 bases, leaving 7 bases not matched to a gene. CDR3 DNA sequence: TGTGCCATCAGCCCCGGGACTAGCGGGAGGGGCACCTACAATGAGCAGTTCTTC. This codes for CAISPGTSGRGTYNEQFF.

The CDR3 DNA reads TGCGCCAGCAGCCAAGATTCAGGGGGCGGCAACTATGGCTACACCTTC. Translated, it gives CASSQDSGGGNYGYTF. This chain connects TRBV4-3 to TRBJ1-2, with TRBD1 matching 8 bases. CDR1 and CDR2 from the germline V gene are LGHNA and YSLEER. There are 16 residues in the CDR3. Trimming took 0 bases from V and 2 from J; bases not matched to a gene: 5.

The chain combines TRBV7-3 with TRBJ2-3; D is ambiguous. Deletions cut 2 bases from V and 2 bases from J, with 11 bases between. This CDR3 is 15 amino acids long. Germline V gene lookup returns CDR1 SGHTA and CDR2 FQGTGA. In DNA, the CDR3 is TGTGCCAGCAGCTTAGGCCGAATAAACACAGATACGCAGTATTTT. It is translated as CASSLGRINTDTQYF.

The rearrangement joins TRBV5-4 to TRBJ2-4, with D possibly TRBD1 on 6 matching bases. Germline CDR1 is SGHNT and CDR2 is YYREEE (reference sequence). The CDR3 is 14 amino acids. V was cut by 5 bases and J by 2 bases, with 11 bases left in between. This chain's CDR3 is CASSHDRTKNIQYF. In nucleotides, the CDR3 is TGTGCCAGCAGTCACGACAGGACCAAAAACATTCAGTACTTC.

CDR3 region: CASSLRDLGQGVNEQFF. CDR3 in DNA: TGTGCCAGCAGCTTACGGGACCTGGGACAGGGGGTAAATGAGCAGTTCTTC. The chain carries TRBV7-9 and TRBJ2-1; 11 bases line up with TRBD1. The CDR3 consists of 17 residues. Per the germline V gene, CDR1 is SEHNR and CDR2 is FQNEAQ (reference sequence). Germline trimming cut 2 bases from V and 7 bases from J; bases unmatched to any gene: 10.

This chain joins TRBV27 and TRBJ1-4, with 8 bases lining up with TRBD1. The junction had 14 bases not matched to a gene; V was cut back by 6 bases and J by 8 bases. Germline CDR1 is MNHEY and CDR2 is SMNVEV (reference sequence). The CDR3 loop spans 16 amino acids. The CDR3: CASSLTYRDRLEKLFF. The CDR3, as DNA: TGTGCCAGCAGCTTAACGTACCGGGACAGGCTCGAAAAACTGTTTTTT. Variable domain in full (rest from reference TRBV27 and TRBJ1-4): EAQVTQNPRYLITVTGKKLTVTCSQNMNHEYMSWYRQDPGLGLRQIYYSMNVEVTDKGDVPEGYKVSRKEKRNFPLILESPSPNQTSLYFCASSLTYRDRLEKLFFGSGTQLSVL.

The chain combines TRBV4-2 with TRBJ1-3; no definite D call. The CDR3 sequence is 16 residues long. Germline V CDR1 and CDR2: LGHNA, YNFKEQ. V lost 1 base, J lost 4 bases, and 14 bases lay in between. The CDR3, as DNA: TGTGCCAGCAGCCAAGTTAAGACCACTAGGGGAAACACCATATATTTT. This translates into CASSQVKTTRGNTIYF.